The sequence of this TCR beta chain was determined in a study of identical twins. Study outcomes and limitations: Invariant MAIT and iNKT cells could partly confound zero-insertion analyses. Insertion counts were lower in abundant cord blood beta clonotypes, a trend that memory repertoires did not show.

The donor group consisted entirely of healthy Caucasians. The CDR3 consists of 14 residues. Trimming removed 0 bases at V and 1 base at J, with 6 bases between. CDR1 and CDR2 from the germline V gene are SGHRS and YFSETQ. TCRdb fed the 5' RACE reads into MiXCR, producing one record per CDR3 protein. The sample lists roughly 240,000 distinct CDR3 sequences, 6.5% to 9% occurring once. The table lists this clonotype with a few counts. Its cognate antigen is unknown. In addition, the sample was reused for a study of yellow fever vaccine responses in identical twins.

This TCR derives from a woman younger than 30 in good health. The sample taken for sequencing was CD8+ T cells sorted from blood. The chain employs TRBV5-1 and TRBJ2-3; no definite D call. Here the CDR3 reads CASSLARRTDTQYF. The CDR3 nucleotides read TGCGCCAGCAGCTTGGCCAGGCGCACAGATACGCAGTATTTT.